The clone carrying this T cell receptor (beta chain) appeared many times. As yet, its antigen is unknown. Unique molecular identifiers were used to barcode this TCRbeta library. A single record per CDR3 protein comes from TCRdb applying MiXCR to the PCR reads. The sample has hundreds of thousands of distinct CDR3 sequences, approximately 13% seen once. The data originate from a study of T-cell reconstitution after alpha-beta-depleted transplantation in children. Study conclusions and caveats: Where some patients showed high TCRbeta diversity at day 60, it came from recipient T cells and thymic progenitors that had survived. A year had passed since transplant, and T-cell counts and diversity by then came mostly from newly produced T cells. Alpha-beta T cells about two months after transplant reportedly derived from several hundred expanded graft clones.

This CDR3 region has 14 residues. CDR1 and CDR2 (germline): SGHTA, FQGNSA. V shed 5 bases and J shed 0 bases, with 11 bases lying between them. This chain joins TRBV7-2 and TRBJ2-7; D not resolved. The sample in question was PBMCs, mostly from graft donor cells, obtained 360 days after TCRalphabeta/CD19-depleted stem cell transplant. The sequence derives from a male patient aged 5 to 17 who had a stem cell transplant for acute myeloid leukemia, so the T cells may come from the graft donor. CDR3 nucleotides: TGTGCCAGCAGCCCCCAGGTGGGCTCCTACGAGCAGTACTTC. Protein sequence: CASSPQVGSYEQYF.